This entry features one TCR beta chain sequence. Its antigen is not identified. This record belongs to a study of T cell repertoires in cytomegalovirus infection. The wider study: Public TCR beta signatures provided an indication of both CMV infection and a matching HLA type.

Study results and limitations: Dominating the ex vivo response were HLA-C-restricted CMV-specific TCR beta clonotypes. CMV carriers with the relevant HLA were identified by cumulative public TCR beta family frequency.

TCRdb used MiXCR to reprocess the reads, holding one entry per CDR3 protein. Of about a million distinct CDR3 sequences in the sample, around 30% are singletons; the top ten hold roughly 13%. The CDR3 length is 14 residues. Germline assignment: CDR1 SNHLY and CDR2 FYNNEI. The junction had 6 bases not matched to a gene; V was cut back by 4 bases and J by 6 bases. The clonotype was recovered from a human donor in good health (CMV status not recorded). Some clones in this sample may be carry-over from other donors' samples. The J gene is TRBJ1-2, the V gene TRBV2; 9 positions agree with TRBD1. The source material was cultured CD8+ T cells from PBMCs, sampled from culture after CMV antigen stimulation. As DNA, the CDR3 is TGTGCCAGCAGTGTGACAGGGGGAGAACATGGCTACACCTTC. The encoded protein is CASSVTGGEHGYTF.